The 3 T cell receptor beta chains reported below all come from one sample, sequenced in a study of cytomegalovirus exposure and HLA in healthy donors. Primers included in the PCR were 60 Vbeta and 13 Jbeta primers. Data came from immunoSEQ multiplex PCR; TCRdb stores just in-frame clones and leaves some out. The sample yields about 170,000 clones, roughly 81% seen once. Sequencing input: PBMCs. The receptors were gathered from a man younger than 35 in good health and CMV-seropositive.

The V call is TRBV9, the J call TRBJ2-3, with D perhaps TRBD2 (6 bases). V shed 0 bases and J shed 6 bases, with 17 bases lying between them. This CDR3 contains 16 residues. Germline assignment: CDR1 SGDLS and CDR2 YYNGEE. CDR3 sequence reads: CASSVGPVPGGDTQYF. In DNA, the CDR3 is TGTGCCAGCAGCGTAGGTCCAGTCCCTGGGGGGGATACGCAGTATTTT.

The chain joins TRBV2 to TRBJ2-3; 11 nucleotides align to TRBD2. Germline assignment: CDR1 SNHLY and CDR2 FYNNEI. This CDR3 region has 16 residues. J gave up 3 bases and V 8 bases, and 10 bases lay outside the gene matches. CDR3 residues: CASALGLAGGTDTQYF. DNA of the CDR3: TGTGCCAGCGCGCTAGGGCTAGCGGGGGGAACAGATACGCAGTATTTT.

V usage is TRBV19 and J usage is TRBJ1-1; D is perhaps TRBD1 (6 bases). V lost 8 bases and J 1 base, leaving 14 bases between the germline ends. Germline V CDR1 and CDR2: LNHDA, SQIVND (reference sequence). There are 14 residues in the CDR3. CDR3: CASGMRGGNTEAFF. CDR3 sequence (DNA): TGTGCCAGTGGGATGAGGGGGGGGAACACTGAAGCTTTCTTT. Variable domain in full (rest from reference TRBV19 and TRBJ1-1): DGGITQSPKYLFRKEGQNVTLSCEQNLNHDAMYWYRQDPGQGLRLIYYSQIVNDFQKGDIAEGYSVSREKKESFPLTVTSAQKNPTAFYLCASGMRGGNTEAFFGQGTRLTVV.